A selection of T cell receptor beta chains follows, all from one sample in a study of T-cell reconstitution after alpha-beta-depleted transplantation in children. TCRdb re-derived calls from the PCR reads in MiXCR, one entry per CDR3 protein. The top ten hold roughly 5% of the sample, which has 700,000 to 950,000 distinct CDR3 sequences, approximately 15% seen once. The source was PBMCs, mostly from graft donor cells, collected 360 days after TCRalphabeta/CD19-depleted stem cell transplant. Receptors originate from a male patient younger than 18 who had a stem cell transplant for acute lymphoblastic leukemia, so the T cells may come from the graft donor. Each CDR3 is given with its conserved first and last residue. D genes are given only for firm matches. Clone size appears in some rows only: once, few, many, or a class for an expanded clone.

D,V,size,J,DNA,CDR3
.,TRBV12-3/TRBV12-4,.,TRBJ2-7,TGTGCCAGCAGTTTCGAGACTACGACTACGAAGCAGTACTTC,CASSFETTTTKQYF
.,TRBV15,.,TRBJ2-5,TGTGCCACCAGCAGAGACGGCCAGCCAATGCAAGAGACCCAGTACTTC,CATSRDGQPMQETQYF
TRBD1,TRBV7-3,.,TRBJ1-1,TGTGCCAGTGACAGGGGCTTGACTGAAGCTTTCTTT,CASDRGLTEAFF
TRBD2,TRBV6-1,.,TRBJ2-7,TGTGCCAGCAGTATTAGCGGGGCTAGCTCCTACGAGCAGTACTTC,CASSISGASSYEQYF
TRBD1,TRBV5-5,many,TRBJ1-1,TGTGCCAGCAGCTTGAGGACAGGGGTACAGGGGCCGAACACTGAAGCTTTCTTT,CASSLRTGVQGPNTEAFF
TRBD1,TRBV20-1,.,TRBJ2-7,TGCAGTGCCACAGGGGACCACTACGAGCAGTACTTC,CSATGDHYEQYF
TRBD1,TRBV7-3,once,TRBJ2-2,TGTGCCAGCAGCTCTTTACAGGGGGCCGGCGGGGAGCTGTTTTTT,CASSSLQGAGGELFF
TRBD2,TRBV20-1,few,TRBJ2-1,TGCTCAGCTAGAGCGGAAGCGGGAGCTTACAATGAGCAGTTCTTC,CSARAEAGAYNEQFF
TRBD2,TRBV25-1,.,TRBJ2-2,TGTGCCAGCACCCCCGGGAGGGCCGGCACCGGGGAGCTGTTTTTT,CASTPGRAGTGELFF
TRBD1,TRBV11-3,.,TRBJ2-5,TGTGCCAGCAGCTTAGAGAGGACAGGGGTTCTCCAAGAGACCCAGTACTTC,CASSLERTGVLQETQYF
.,TRBV7-8,.,TRBJ2-5,TGTGCCAGCAGCTTAGCGCGTCTTCGACAAGAGACCCAGTACTTC,CASSLARLRQETQYF
TRBD1,TRBV28,.,TRBJ1-2,TGTGCCACACGCCGGGACAGGACCTATGGCTACACCTTC,CATRRDRTYGYTF
.,TRBV11-2,.,TRBJ1-1,TGTGCCAGCAGCCCCCCAGGGTGGGTAGCTTTCTTT,CASSPPGWVAFF
.,TRBV5-5,.,TRBJ1-2,TGTGCCAGCAGCTCGAAGACGTTTGGCTACACCTTC,CASSSKTFGYTF
TRBD1,TRBV5-1,once,TRBJ1-2,TGCGCCAGCAGCTTGGGAGTCCCGGGACAGGGGCTTGGCTACACCTTC,CASSLGVPGQGLGYTF
.,TRBV10-2,few,TRBJ2-1,TGCGCCAGCAGTGAGGGGGTAGCGGTCTACAATGAGCAGTTCTTC,CASSEGVAVYNEQFF
.,TRBV4-1,.,TRBJ2-3,TGCGCCAGCAGCCAAATGGGACAGCTACAGCGGGGGTCAGATACGCAGTATTTT,CASSQMGQLQRGSDTQYF
.,TRBV7-9,.,TRBJ2-7,TGTGCCAGCAGCTTAGGGGGCTTAAACGAGCAGTACTTC,CASSLGGLNEQYF
.,TRBV27,many,TRBJ2-2,TGTGCCAGCAGTTTAACCCGGGACCGAAACACCGGGGAGCTGTTTTTT,CASSLTRDRNTGELFF
TRBD2,TRBV6-1,.,TRBJ2-2,TGTGCCAGCAGTGAGGGAGGGGAAACCGGGGAGCTGTTTTTT,CASSEGGETGELFF
.,TRBV24-1,.,TRBJ2-1,TGTGCCACCAGAAACCGGGACTACAATGAGCAGTTCTTC,CATRNRDYNEQFF
.,TRBV5-1,once,TRBJ2-6,TGCGCCAGCCGCCTCAGGGGCCTCAGCCTCTCTGGGGCCAACGTCCTGACTTTC,CASRLRGLSLSGANVLTF
.,TRBV7-8,many,TRBJ2-1,TGTGCCAGCAGCGGCTACCCCTGGATCGGCAATGAGCAGTTCTTC,CASSGYPWIGNEQFF
TRBD1,TRBV3-1,few,TRBJ1-2,TGTGCCAGCAGTCGGACAGGGGTGGGCTACACCTTC,CASSRTGVGYTF
.,TRBV5-1,few,TRBJ1-1,TGCGCCTCCTCGGATGGTTGGGAAGCTTTCTTT,CASSDGWEAFF
TRBD1,TRBV6-2/TRBV6-3,.,TRBJ1-4,TGTGCCAGCAGTTATCGGGGGACAGTCTCGACTAATGAAAAACTGTTTTTT,CASSYRGTVSTNEKLFF
TRBD2,TRBV4-1,.,TRBJ2-7,TGCGCCAGCAGCCAAGAAGTGCCGGGGGTAGCGGGAACCTACGAGCAGTACTTC,CASSQEVPGVAGTYEQYF
TRBD2,TRBV20-1,few,TRBJ2-2,TGCAGTGCTGGAGCGGGAGGGCCTAAGAACACCGGGGAGCTGTTTTTT,CSAGAGGPKNTGELFF
.,TRBV25-1,many,TRBJ2-6,TGTGCCAGTCAGACAGCTTTAGGAAGCTCTGGGGCCAACGTCCTGACTTTC,CASQTALGSSGANVLTF
TRBD1,TRBV27,few,TRBJ2-6,TGTGCCAGCAGTTACGGGCACAGGGGGTCCGGGGCCAACGTCCTGACTTTC,CASSYGHRGSGANVLTF